These 18 T cell receptor beta chains were all obtained from the same sample, sequenced in a study of molecular identifiers for immune sequencing clone quantification. TCRdb passed the PCR reads through MiXCR, listing each CDR3 protein once. Altogether hundreds of thousands of distinct CDR3 sequences are present, about 20% being singletons, with the ten largest covering 0.7% to 1%. Sequencing input: naive CD8+ T cells from blood, with Jurkat cell RNA spiked in. Subset: FACS-sorted CD8+CD4-CCR7+CD45RA+ naive T cells. The receptors originated from a human donor in good health. Some libraries in this study had Jurkat cell RNA spiked in.

Remarks on this clonotype: This may be a read error: a much more frequent sequence differs by one nucleotide. This chain uses TRBV28 with TRBJ1-1; the match to TRBD1 covers 7 bases. The CDR3 runs to 18 residues. Germline assignment: CDR1 MDHEN and CDR2 SYDVKM. CDR3 sequence: CASSLWVTPPGGNAEAFF. As DNA, the CDR3 is TGTGCCAGCAGTTTATGGGTCACCCCCCCAGGGGGGAACGCTGAAGCTTTCTTT.

This clonotype has at least ten counts. The CDR3 spells CAWSLGLAPTYEQYF. The CDR3 nucleotides read TGTGCCTGGAGCCTTGGACTAGCCCCTACCTACGAGCAGTACTTC. V and J are TRBV30 and TRBJ2-7; 8 bases agree with TRBD2. This CDR3 is built from 15 residues. CDR1 and CDR2 from the germline V gene are GTSNPN and SVGIG (reference sequence). V was pared by 3 bases and J by 2 bases, with 9 bases of the junction left unmatched.

DNA of the CDR3: TGTGCCAGCAGTCCCGACCGGGGGGTGGGCACTGAAGCTTTCTTT. It yields the protein CASSPDRGVGTEAFF. The gene calls are TRBV27 and TRBJ1-1, with D possibly being TRBD1 (5 bases). The CDR3 runs 15 residues. Germline V CDR1 and CDR2: MNHEY, SMNVEV (reference sequence). The V end lost 5 bases, the J end lost 4 bases, and 17 bases lay between the germline ends.

This clonotype was counted ten times or more. The CDR3 DNA reads TGTGCCAGCAGCTTAGCACGGGCGGGAGAAGCCGCGGGGCAGTACTTC. Residues: CASSLARAGEAAGQYF. This chain joins TRBV7-9 and TRBJ2-7, with TRBD2 matching 7 bases. The CDR3 consists of 16 residues. The germline V gene has CDR1 SEHNR and CDR2 FQNEAQ (reference sequence). The J segment lost 9 bases and the V segment lost 0 bases, leaving 14 bases of the junction unmatched.

The genes are TRBV30 and TRBJ2-1, with TRBD2 identical over 10 bases. Germline V gives CDR1 GTSNPN, CDR2 SVGIG (reference sequence). With 3 bases clipped from V and 12 bases from J, the junction kept 5 bases outside the gene matches. This CDR3 contains 12 residues. CDR3 sequence: CAWSLAGGRQFF. In DNA, the CDR3 is TGTGCCTGGAGCTTAGCGGGGGGCAGGCAGTTCTTC. Full variable domain (remainder filled in from reference TRBV30 and TRBJ2-1): SQTIHQWPATLVQPVGSPLSLECTVEGTSNPNLYWYRQAAGRGLQLLFYSVGIGQISSEVPQNLSASRPQDRQFILSSKKLLLSDSGFYLCAWSLAGGRQFFGPGTRLTVL.

In regard to this clonotype: The germline gene is not matched at one end of the junction; a read error may be the cause. The chain carries TRBV4-1 and TRBJ2-5, with D unclear. Germline assignment: CDR1 MGHRA and CDR2 YSYEKL. The length of the CDR3 is 13 residues. The CDR3 nucleotides read TGCGCCAGCAGCCAAGTAGGGCAAGGGACCCAGTACTTC. Its protein product is CASSQVGQGTQYF.

Remarks on this clonotype: A single base separates this from a much larger clone, so it may be a read error. CDR3 in DNA: TGTGCCAGCAGCTTAAGTATGGGGCGAGGGCAGTACTTC. Encoded protein: CASSLSMGRGQYF. The chain has TRBV7-3 and TRBJ2-7, with D maybe TRBD1 (5 bases). V was shortened by 1 base and J by 9 bases, with 13 bases between the two germline ends. Germline-derived CDR1 and CDR2 are SGHTA and FQGTGA. This CDR3 has 13 amino acids.

This clonotype was counted ten times or more. A much larger clone lies a single base off, so this may be a read error. The V gene is TRBV7-8, the J gene TRBJ1-5; tentatively, D is TRBD1 (5 bases). There are 14 residues in the CDR3. Germline V CDR1 and CDR2: SGHVS, FQNEAQ. Trimming removed 1 base from V and 2 bases from J, with 6 bases in between. The CDR3 DNA sequence: TGTGCCAGCAGCTTAGAACAGGGCAATCAGCCCCAGCATTTT. Its translation is CASSLEQGNQPQHF.

This clonotype occurred many times. A much larger clone differs from this one at a single base, so this may be a read error. The V gene is TRBV4-3, the J gene TRBJ1-5; no clear D gene. Trimming left V 0 bases short and J 0 bases short, with 6 bases between. The CDR3 runs to 15 residues. Looked up from germline, CDR1 is LGHNA and CDR2 is YSLEER. DNA of the CDR3: TGCGCCAGCAGCCAAGAACGAGGTAGCAATCAGCCCCAGCATTTT. This gives the protein CASSQERGSNQPQHF.

V usage is TRBV9 and J usage is TRBJ2-3, with D maybe TRBD2 (7 bases). V was trimmed by 8 bases and J by 0 bases, leaving 16 bases between them. Per germline, CDR1 SGDLS and CDR2 YYNGEE. The CDR3 totals 15 residues. This CDR3 reads CASGGGGVSTDTQYF. The CDR3 DNA sequence: TGTGCCAGTGGGGGGGGGGGCGTAAGCACAGATACGCAGTATTTT.

Concerning this clonotype: One base away lies a much larger clone, so this may be a sequencing read error. This chain uses TRBV14 with TRBJ2-3; D is perhaps TRBD1 or TRBD2 (5 bases each). The CDR3 runs 17 residues. The V end lost 8 bases, the J end lost 8 bases, and 29 bases lay between the germline ends. Germline CDR1 reads SGHDN; CDR2 reads FVKESK. As DNA, the CDR3 is TGTGCCAGCGGCCCAGGTTGGGGGTCCAGGGCTCCAGGTACGCAGTATTTT. Its translation: CASGPGWGSRAPGTQYF.

This clonotype was observed at least ten times. V gene TRBV9 combines with J gene TRBJ2-7, with D unresolved. The V end was cut by 4 bases, the J end by 0 bases, with 17 bases between. The CDR3 totals 16 residues. Germline V lookup: CDR1 SGDLS, CDR2 YYNGEE. The CDR3 here is CASSPTFVGSSYEQYF. The DNA for the CDR3 is TGTGCCAGCAGCCCGACTTTCGTGGGAAGCTCCTACGAGCAGTACTTC. Full variable domain (missing parts from reference TRBV9 and TRBJ2-7): DSGVTQTPKHLITATGQRVTLRCSPRSGDLSVYWYQQSLDQGLQFLIQYYNGEERAKGNILERFSAQQFPDLHSELNLSSLELGDSALYFCASSPTFVGSSYEQYFGPGTRLTVT.

This clonotype was recorded at least ten times. The chain links TRBV7-9 to TRBJ1-1, with a weak D call TRBD1 (5 bases). Between the trimmed V and J ends, which lost 11 bases and 5 bases, there was a span of 18 bases. Per the germline V gene, CDR1 is SEHNR and CDR2 is FQNEAQ (reference sequence). The length of the CDR3 is 13 residues. Here the CDR3 reads CALGGTGLTEAFF. The CDR3, as DNA: TGTGCCCTGGGCGGGACTGGGTTAACTGAAGCTTTCTTT.

Remarks on this clonotype: Mismatch with germline at one junction end may stem from a read error. The chain carries TRBV6-5 and TRBJ1-5; TRBD1 might be the D (5 bases). This CDR3 is 11 amino acids long. Per germline, CDR1 MNHEY and CDR2 SVGAGI. CDR3 protein: CASGGDQLQHF. The CDR3 DNA sequence: TGTGCCAGCGGGGGGGATCAGCTCCAGCATTTT.

This clonotype has a count of ten or more. The chain links TRBV27 to TRBJ2-6; D call uncertain. The CDR3 runs 14 residues. Trimming shortened V by 3 bases and J by 2 bases, and 5 bases separated the two germline ends. The germline CDR1 and CDR2 sequences are MNHEY and SMNVEV (reference sequence). CDR3 loop: CASSFRAGANVLTF. The DNA for the CDR3 is TGTGCCAGCAGTTTCCGTGCTGGGGCCAACGTCCTGACTTTC.

Comment on this clonotype: A read error is possible here, since a much larger clone lies one base away. The rearrangement joins TRBV7-9 to TRBJ2-5; TRBD2 aligns across 9 bases. Germline lookup yields CDR1 SEHNR and CDR2 FQNEAQ (reference sequence). The CDR3 runs 16 residues. V gave up 4 bases and J gave up 4 bases; unmatched junction bases: 10. The DNA of the CDR3 is TGTGCCAGCAGCTCTGTTTTAGCGGGAGAACCAGAGACCCAGTACTTC. Protein product: CASSSVLAGEPETQYF.

This clonotype was detected ten times or more. CDR3 sequence reads: CASSLEAGGQETQYF. DNA for the CDR3: TGCGCCAGCAGCTTGGAGGCGGGGGGACAAGAGACCCAGTACTTC. The rearrangement uses TRBV5-1 and TRBJ2-5; TRBD2 aligns across 8 bases. Germline trimming cut 0 bases from V and 2 bases from J; bases unmatched to any gene: 3. Germline lookup yields CDR1 SGHRS and CDR2 YFSETQ. The CDR3 runs to 15 residues.

This clonotype has a count of ten or more. The V gene is TRBV6-5, the J gene TRBJ2-7, with 7 bases matching TRBD1. Per germline, CDR1 MNHEY and CDR2 SVGAGI. The CDR3 length is 14 residues. The V segment lost 3 bases and the J segment 2 bases; nucleotides outside the gene matches: 4. CDR3 sequence (DNA): TGTGCCAGCAGTTATGACGGGACAGCCTACGAGCAGTACTTC. Translation gives CASSYDGTAYEQYF.